The 15 T cell receptor beta chains below come from one sample, sequenced in a study of T-cell reconstitution after alpha-beta-depleted transplantation in children. Preparation of the TCRbeta library was carried out with unique molecular identifiers. TCRdb fed the PCR reads into MiXCR, producing one record per CDR3 protein. The sample contains 90,000 to 130,000 distinct CDR3 sequences, 5% to 8% of which appear only once. The material sequenced was PBMCs, mostly from graft donor cells, taken 360 days after TCRalphabeta/CD19-depleted stem cell transplant. The receptors were sampled from a male patient under 10 years old who had a stem cell transplant for acute lymphoblastic leukemia, so the T cells may come from the graft donor.

This clonotype occurred once. Given a much more abundant clone one base away, this may be a read error. The CDR3 reads CASSPGTSGIHEQFF. Written as DNA, the CDR3 is TGTGCCAGCAGCCCTGGGACTAGCGGGATCCATGAGCAGTTCTTC. This chain joins TRBV9 and TRBJ2-1, with 13 bases identical to TRBD2. The CDR3 has 15 residues. The junction had 6 bases not matched to a gene; V was cut back by 4 bases and J by 8 bases. Germline V gene lookup returns CDR1 SGDLS and CDR2 YYNGEE.

Ten or more counts support this clonotype. The CDR3 DNA follows: TGTGCCAGCAGCGCAGACTGGAGCTCCTACGAGCAGTACTTC. As protein: CASSADWSSYEQYF. The chain uses TRBV12-3 or TRBV12-4 and TRBJ2-7; D not certain. The CDR3 contains 14 residues. V was cut by 6 bases and J by 0 bases, with 12 bases left in between.

This clonotype was seen at least ten times. This sequence joins TRBV7-2 and TRBJ2-4; D remains unclear. Trimming cost V 2 bases and J 9 bases, with 17 bases left between them. Per germline, CDR1 SGHTA and CDR2 FQGNSA. This CDR3 comprises 15 residues. CDR3 bases: TGTGCCAGCAGCTTAAACCCTTCCGGTGGACGCATTCAGTACTTC. The encoded protein is CASSLNPSGGRIQYF.

Many counts were recorded for this clonotype. This chain uses TRBV2 with TRBJ2-7; no definite D call. Germline V gives CDR1 SNHLY, CDR2 FYNNEI. The ends were cut back, 7 bases at V and 2 bases at J, with 12 bases in the middle. The CDR3 length is 13 residues. In DNA, the CDR3 is TGTGCCAGCAACGAAGGACGACCCTACGAGCAGTACTTC. Protein sequence: CASNEGRPYEQYF.

This chain joins TRBV20-1 and TRBJ2-7; D is undetermined. The ends were cut back, 0 bases at V and 2 bases at J, with 14 bases in the middle. This CDR3 has 15 residues. Germline CDR1 and CDR2: DFQATT and SNEGSKA (reference sequence). The CDR3 region is CSARDPGRTTYEQYF. CDR3 nucleotides: TGCAGTGCTAGAGATCCAGGACGGACGACCTACGAGCAGTACTTC.

This clonotype was seen at least ten times. This chain connects TRBV20-1 to TRBJ2-3; perhaps TRBD2 as D (6 bases). Between the trimmed V and J ends, which lost 2 bases and 4 bases, there was a span of 13 bases. The CDR3 spans 14 residues. Germline CDR1 reads DFQATT; CDR2 reads SNEGSKA (reference sequence). The CDR3 bases are TGCAGTGCTAGACCCGGAGGGAAAGCAGATACGCAGTATTTT. Translation: CSARPGGKADTQYF.

This clonotype was counted at least ten times. The genes are TRBV25-1 and TRBJ2-5; D remains ambiguous. Trimming stripped 4 bases from V and 5 bases from J, with 17 bases between. The germline CDR1 and CDR2 sequences are MGHDK and SYGVNS. The CDR3 length is 15 residues. The CDR3 nucleotides read TGTGCCAGCAGTGTGGGCAGCCCGAAGGTTGAGACCCAGTACTTC. This encodes CASSVGSPKVETQYF.

Ten or more counts support this clonotype. The rearrangement uses TRBV12-3 or TRBV12-4 and TRBJ2-7; 8 bases align to TRBD2. Trimming cost V 6 bases and J 7 bases; bases outside gene matches: 11. The CDR3 sequence is 14 residues long. This CDR3 is CASSPGSGGREQYF. For the CDR3, the DNA is TGTGCCAGCAGCCCCGGCAGCGGGGGCCGGGAGCAGTACTTC.

There are a few counts of this clonotype. This chain uses TRBV4-3 with TRBJ1-2, with 8 bases identical to TRBD1. The V and J ends lost 0 bases and 4 bases, in that order; junction bases with no gene match: 10. The germline CDR1 and CDR2 sequences are LGHNA and YSLEER. This CDR3 is 17 amino acids long. As DNA, the CDR3 is TGCGCCAGCAGCCAAGATCTATCGGCAGGGGGCGGCTATGGCTACACCTTC. It encodes CASSQDLSAGGGYGYTF.

Many counts were recorded for this clonotype. J is TRBJ1-2 and V is TRBV6-5; D unresolved. Germline V CDR1 and CDR2: MNHEY, SVGAGI. Trimming took off 0 bases at V and 4 bases at J, with 9 bases between the two ends. This CDR3 contains 14 residues. CDR3 in amino acids: CASSYSTQAYGYTF. The CDR3 bases are TGTGCCAGCAGTTACTCGACGCAGGCCTATGGCTACACCTTC.

The rearrangement uses TRBV5-6 and TRBJ1-2; tentative D call: TRBD1 (6 bases). Looked up from germline, CDR1 is SGHDT and CDR2 is YYEEEE. The CDR3 is 15 amino acids. Deletions cut 4 bases from V and 8 bases from J, with 21 bases between. The CDR3 sequence: CASSRPIAGHYGYTF. In DNA form, the CDR3 reads TGTGCCAGCAGCCGACCCATTGCGGGACATTACGGCTACACCTTC. The full variable domain, its missing parts supplied by reference TRBV5-6 and TRBJ1-2, is DAGVTQSPTHLIKTRGQQVTLRCSPKSGHDTVSWYQQALGQGPQFIFQYYEEEERQRGNFPDRFSGHQFPNYSSELNVNALLLGDSALYLCASSRPIAGHYGYTFGSGTRLTVV.

The chain uses TRBV9 and TRBJ2-7, with D tentatively TRBD1 or TRBD2 (5 bases each). V was shortened by 8 bases and J by 3 bases, with 9 bases between the two germline ends. CDR3 length: 11 amino acids. The germline CDR1 and CDR2 sequences are SGDLS and YYNGEE. CDR3 DNA sequence: TGTGCCAGTGGGGACGGCTACGAGCAGTACTTC. It yields the protein CASGDGYEQYF.

This clonotype was found many times. The chain couples TRBV20-1 to TRBJ2-3; a weak D match, TRBD1 (6 bases). Germline CDR1 and CDR2: DFQATT and SNEGSKA (reference sequence). V was clipped by 4 bases and J by 7 bases, with 15 bases between them. The CDR3 consists of 13 residues. CDR3 DNA sequence: TGCAGTGCTACGGGACAAAAATTCTATACGCAGTATTTT. As protein: CSATGQKFYTQYF.

This clonotype occurred many times. The gene calls are TRBV12-3 or TRBV12-4 and TRBJ2-4; TRBD2 matches 11 bases. V gave up 6 bases and J gave up 2 bases; unmatched junction bases: 6. This CDR3 spans 16 amino acids. CDR3 nucleotide sequence: TGTGCCAGCAGCACCACTAGCGGGAGACCCAAAAACATTCAGTACTTC. Protein product: CASSTTSGRPKNIQYF.

The chain has TRBV4-2 and TRBJ1-4; D is possibly TRBD1 (5 bases). Trimming removed 0 bases from V and 6 bases from J, with 11 bases in between. Germline V lookup: CDR1 LGHNA, CDR2 YNFKEQ. The CDR3 has 15 amino acids. The CDR3 loop reads CASSQDPGPDEKLFF. The CDR3 nucleotides are TGTGCCAGCAGCCAAGATCCAGGGCCCGATGAAAAACTGTTTTTT.